Shown below are 2 T cell receptor beta chains from a single sample sequenced in a study of cytomegalovirus exposure and HLA in healthy donors. The PCR was carried out with 60 Vbeta primers and 13 Jbeta primers. Libraries were prepared by immunoSEQ multiplex PCR; TCRdb keeps only in-frame clonotypes and omits some of them. Among 150,000 to 200,000 clones listed, 8.5% to 10% were seen once. The sample was PBMCs. The receptors were gathered from a woman in her thirties in good health and CMV-seropositive.

There are a few counts of this clone. The gene calls are TRBV5-1 and TRBJ1-1, with D possibly being TRBD1 (5 bases). CDR1 SGHRS and CDR2 YFSETQ come from the germline V gene. Trimming shortened V by 4 bases and J by 6 bases, and 16 bases separated the two germline ends. The CDR3 is 14 amino acids. DNA for the CDR3: TGCGCCAGCAGCCAAGGGGCCGGGGGGGCTGAAGCTTTCTTT. This gives the protein CASSQGAGGAEAFF. The full variable domain, with the rest looked up from reference TRBV5-1 and TRBJ1-1, is KAGVTQTPRYLIKTRGQQVTLSCSPISGHRSVSWYQQTPGQGLQFLFEYFSETQRNKGNFPGRFSGRQFSNSRSEMNVSTLELGDSALYLCASSQGAGGAEAFFGQGTRLTVV.

This clone was observed once. The CDR3 bases are TGTGCCAGCAGCAGACAGGGGATAAGCACCGGGGAGCTGTTTTTT. The encoded protein is CASSRQGISTGELFF. This chain uses TRBV6-5 with TRBJ2-2, with 8 bases that match TRBD1. This CDR3 has 15 amino acids. From germline, CDR1 is MNHEY and CDR2 SVGAGI. Trimming removed 6 bases from V and 4 bases from J; junction bases left unmatched: 7.